This T cell receptor (beta chain) originates from a study of T-cell reconstitution after alpha-beta-depleted transplantation in children. Study conclusions and caveats: Newly generated T cells supplied most T-cell counts and diversity one year post-transplant. Some patients' high day-60 TCRbeta diversity was traced to surviving recipient T cells and thymic progenitors. Where alpha-beta T cells came from about two months after transplant was reportedly several hundred expanded graft clones.

The CDR3 is 13 residues long. Unmatched junction bases numbered 0, after V lost 8 bases and J lost 1 base. The germline V gene has CDR1 SGHTA and CDR2 FQGTGA. Unique molecular identifiers were incorporated into the prepared TCRbeta library. One entry per CDR3 protein, called by TCRdb with MiXCR from the PCR reads. The sample consists of nearly 200,000 distinct CDR3 sequences, approximately 6.8% of them appearing once. Many counts were recorded for this clonotype. Its target is not known. This sequence originates from a girl in the first two years of life with combined immunodeficiency, due to receive a stem cell transplant. This chain connects TRBV7-3 to TRBJ2-3; TRBD2 aligns across 10 bases. The sample here was PBMCs, taken before TCRalphabeta/CD19-depleted stem cell transplant. The CDR3 here is CASGTSGTDTQYF. CDR3 bases: TGTGCCAGCGGGACTAGCGGCACAGATACGCAGTATTTT.